The subject of this entry is one T cell receptor beta chain. This CDR3 region has 17 residues. The germline gives CDR1 MNHEY, CDR2 SMNVEV (reference sequence). J lost 0 bases, V lost 6 bases, and 10 bases had no gene match. The source of the sample is a study of technical replicates of blood from several donors. This table comes from immunoSEQ multiplex PCR, and its TCRdb copy is limited to in-frame clones, with some not included. The sample has 70,000 to 85,000 clones; around 95% are singletons. The gene calls are TRBV27 and TRBJ2-2, with 7 bases that match TRBD1. This clonotype originated in a human donor in good health. Sequenced: T cells isolated from PBMCs. The CDR3 loop reads CASRGQPLTANTGELFF. DNA for the CDR3: TGTGCCAGCAGGGGACAGCCCTTGACCGCGAACACCGGGGAGCTGTTTTTT.